The clone carrying this T cell receptor (beta chain) was seen just once. Antigen specificity is unknown. A second PCR of 7 to 11 cycles used a sample-barcoded 5' primer and a J-beta primer mix. A template-switch adaptor that had 12 random nucleotides put a tag on each cDNA molecule. TCRdb re-called the 5' RACE reads through MiXCR, storing one row per CDR3 protein. The table shows 1.5 million to 2 million distinct CDR3 sequences, with about 50% occurring only once. This sample stems from a study of blood T cells in healthy people across ages. Study-level results: Unsorted PBMCs blocked a conclusive comparison of naive and antigen-experienced cells. Roughly linearly, TCR beta diversity per million T cells fell as age increased. Long-lived and aged donors differed, with more naive CD4+ cells and higher diversity in the long-lived.

The sample was blood. This sequence was found in a woman between 35 and 50 years old in good health.

DNA for the CDR3: TGTGCCAGCAGCCCGGGACACCGGATCGGGAGCAATCAGCCCCAGCATTTT. Translating it yields CASSPGHRIGSNQPQHF. The genes are TRBV11-2 and TRBJ1-5; TRBD1 is a possible D gene (6 bases). The germline V gene has CDR1 SGHAT and CDR2 FQNNGV. The CDR3 consists of 17 residues. V dropped 5 bases and J dropped 1 base, with 18 bases sitting between them.